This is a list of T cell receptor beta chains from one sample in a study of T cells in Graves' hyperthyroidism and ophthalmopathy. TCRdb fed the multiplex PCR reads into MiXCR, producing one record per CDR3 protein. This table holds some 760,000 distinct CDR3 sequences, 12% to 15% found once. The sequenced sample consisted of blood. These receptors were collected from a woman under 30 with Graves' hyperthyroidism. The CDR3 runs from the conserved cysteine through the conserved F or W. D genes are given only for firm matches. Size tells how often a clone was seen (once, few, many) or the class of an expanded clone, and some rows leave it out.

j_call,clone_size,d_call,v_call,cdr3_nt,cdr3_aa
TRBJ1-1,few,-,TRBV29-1,TGCAGCGTGATCAGGGATCTGAACACTGAAGCTTTCTTT,CSVIRDLNTEAFF
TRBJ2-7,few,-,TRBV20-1,TGCAGTGCGGTAACAGGGAACTCCTCCTACGAGCAGTACTTC,CSAVTGNSSYEQYF
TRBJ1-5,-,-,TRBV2,TGTGCCAGCAGTCCGGACGTTCACAATCAGCCCCAGCATTTT,CASSPDVHNQPQHF
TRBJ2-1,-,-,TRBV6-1,TGTGCCAGCACACCGAACTCCTACAATGAGCAGTTCTTC,CASTPNSYNEQFF
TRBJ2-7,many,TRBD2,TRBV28,TGTGCCAGCAGGGGGTTAGGGCGGGAGAAGAGGGACGAGCAGTACTTC,CASRGLGREKRDEQYF
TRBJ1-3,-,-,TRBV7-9,TGTGCCAGCAGCGCCCGGGGAAGAGCCTTAAACTCTGGAAACACCATATATTTT,CASSARGRALNSGNTIYF
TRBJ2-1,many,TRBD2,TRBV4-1,TGCGCCAGCAGCGCGGGACTAGCGGGGCCTAGGGCTGAGCAGTTCTTC,CASSAGLAGPRAEQFF
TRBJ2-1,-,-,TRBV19,TGTGCCAGTAGTCGGGACCCTAGCTCCTACAATGAGCAGTTCTTC,CASSRDPSSYNEQFF
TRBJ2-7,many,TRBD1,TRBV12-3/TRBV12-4,TGTGCCAGCAGTCCCGCCGGGACAGGGGACGAGCAGTACTTC,CASSPAGTGDEQYF
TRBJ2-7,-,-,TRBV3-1,TGTGCCAGCAGCGTTAGGCAGGCCGCCTACGAGCAGTACTTC,CASSVRQAAYEQYF
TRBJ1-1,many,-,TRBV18,TGTGCCAGCTCACCACCGGGCTGGAACACTGAAGCTTTCTTT,CASSPPGWNTEAFF
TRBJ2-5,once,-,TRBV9,TGTGCCAGCAGCGTAGATGAGGGGAGGCGAGAGACCCAGTACTTC,CASSVDEGRRETQYF
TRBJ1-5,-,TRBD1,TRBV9,TGTGCCAGCAGCCCCGGACAGGGGGGAGTGGGACAGCCCCAGCATTTT,CASSPGQGGVGQPQHF
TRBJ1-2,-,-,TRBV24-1,TGTGCCACCAGTGACGCTGAACCCACCGGGGGGACCTATGGCTACACCTTC,CATSDAEPTGGTYGYTF
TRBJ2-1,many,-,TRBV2,TGTGCCAGCACGCCGGGGAGGTATGAGCAGTTCTTC,CASTPGRYEQFF
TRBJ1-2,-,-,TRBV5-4,TGTGCCAGCAGCTTGGCCGATGGCTATGGCTACACCTTC,CASSLADGYGYTF
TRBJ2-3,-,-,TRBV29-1,TGCAGCGTTCTATACACCGGGACGCGCACAGATACGCAGTATTTT,CSVLYTGTRTDTQYF
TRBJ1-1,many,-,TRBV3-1,TGTGCCAGCAGAAGCACCGGGGGCGGATTGTTTAAAGCTTTCTTT,CASRSTGGGLFKAFF
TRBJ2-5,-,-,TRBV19,TGTGCCAGTAGTATAGGAAACGTCGGTGGGGAGACCCAGTACTTC,CASSIGNVGGETQYF
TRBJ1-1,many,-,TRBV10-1,TGCGCCAGCAGTGAGTCGGACGCGGCTACTGAAGCTTTCTTT,CASSESDAATEAFF
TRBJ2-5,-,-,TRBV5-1,TGCGCCAGCAGCATCGGGACACCTCAAGAGACCCAGTACTTC,CASSIGTPQETQYF
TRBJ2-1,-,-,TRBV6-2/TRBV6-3,TGTGCCAGCAGTCCCCACTCCGACTACAATGAGCAGTTCTTC,CASSPHSDYNEQFF
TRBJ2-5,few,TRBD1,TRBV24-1,TGTGCCACCAGTGATTTGAGTAAGGGGGCTATTGAAGAGACCCAGTACTTC,CATSDLSKGAIEETQYF
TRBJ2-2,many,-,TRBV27,TGTGCCAGCAGTCAATTCCCGGGGGGCAGTGGGGAGCTGTTTTTT,CASSQFPGGSGELFF
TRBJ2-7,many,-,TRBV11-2,TGTGCCAGCAGCTTAGGACCCTACTACGAGCAGTACTTC,CASSLGPYYEQYF
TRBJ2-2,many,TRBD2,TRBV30,TGTGCCTGGACGGGATTGGGGGGGTTGGACGCGAACACCGGGGAGCTGTTTTTT,CAWTGLGGLDANTGELFF
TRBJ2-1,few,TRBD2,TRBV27,TGTGCCAGCAGTTTAGACGCTAGCGGGACCTACAATGAGCAGTTCTTC,CASSLDASGTYNEQFF
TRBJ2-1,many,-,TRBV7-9,TGTGCCAGCAGCTTAGAACCCCTAGCAAGCAATGAGCAGTTCTTC,CASSLEPLASNEQFF
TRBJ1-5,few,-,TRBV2,TGTGCCAGCAGTGTCTCCTGGGATCAGCCCCAGCATTTT,CASSVSWDQPQHF
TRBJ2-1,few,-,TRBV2,TGTGCCATCAACCTTGATCGGAACTACTACAATGAGCAGTTCTTC,CAINLDRNYYNEQFF
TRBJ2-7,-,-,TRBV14,TGTGCCAGCAGCCATTATGACAGCTACGAGCAGTACTTC,CASSHYDSYEQYF
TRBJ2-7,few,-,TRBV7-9,TGTGCCAGCAGCTTATTCCGGGACGACTACGAGCAGTACTTC,CASSLFRDDYEQYF
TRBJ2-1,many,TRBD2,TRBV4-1,TGCGCCAGCAGCCAAGCACCTAGCGGGAGCTCCTACAATGAGCAGTTCTTC,CASSQAPSGSSYNEQFF
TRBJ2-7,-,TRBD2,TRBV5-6,TGTGCCAGCAGCTTGGAGCTTGGCGGGAGTGGCGACGAGCAGTACTTC,CASSLELGGSGDEQYF
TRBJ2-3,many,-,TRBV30,TGTGCCTGGAACGGGGCGGAAGATACGCAGTATTTT,CAWNGAEDTQYF
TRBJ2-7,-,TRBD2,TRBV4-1,TGCGCCAGCAGCCACCGCATGCCGGGACTAGCGGCCTACGAGCAGTACTTC,CASSHRMPGLAAYEQYF
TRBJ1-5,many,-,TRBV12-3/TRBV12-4,TGTGCCAGCAGTTTACACCAGGCGGATCAGCCCCAGCATTTT,CASSLHQADQPQHF
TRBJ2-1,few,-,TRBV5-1,TGCGCCAGCAGCTTGGGCTTATCGCTCCAGGGCTTCAATGAGCAGTTCTTC,CASSLGLSLQGFNEQFF
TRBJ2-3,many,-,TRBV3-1,TGTGCCAGCAGCCAAGATTTTGGTGGATTGAGCACAGATACGCAGTATTTT,CASSQDFGGLSTDTQYF
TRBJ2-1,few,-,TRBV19,TGTGCCAGTAGTATCCGGGGGGCGTTGGGTGAGCAGTTCTTC,CASSIRGALGEQFF
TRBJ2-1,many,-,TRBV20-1,TGCAGTGCTAACCTTGGGCGGGAGCAGTTCTTC,CSANLGREQFF
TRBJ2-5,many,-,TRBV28,TGTGCCAGCAGTTTTTTAGGAGAGACCCAGTACTTC,CASSFLGETQYF
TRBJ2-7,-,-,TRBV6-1,TGTGCCAGCAGTGAAGCTAGGGGAGGATTTGATTACGAGCAGTACTTC,CASSEARGGFDYEQYF
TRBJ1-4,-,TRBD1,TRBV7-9,TGTGCCAGCAGCGTCCGGGACAGGTGGCCATTAGAAAAACTGTTTTTT,CASSVRDRWPLEKLFF
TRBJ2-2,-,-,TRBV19,TGTGCCAGTAGTTCTCGACAGCTCACCGGGGAGCTGTTTTTT,CASSSRQLTGELFF
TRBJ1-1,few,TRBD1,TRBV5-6,TGTGCCAGCAGCTTGCCTGACAGGGGAGTGAAAGCTTTCTTT,CASSLPDRGVKAFF
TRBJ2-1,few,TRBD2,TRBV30,TGTGCCTGGAGTGGTGGGACTAGCGGCATACCTCTCGATAATGAGCAGTTCTTC,CAWSGGTSGIPLDNEQFF
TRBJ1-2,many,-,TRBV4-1,TGCGCCAGCAGCTTACCGGGATCATCGTATGGCTACACCTTC,CASSLPGSSYGYTF
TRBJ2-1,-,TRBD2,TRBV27,TGTGCCAGCAGTTTCTTACTAGCGGGGTACAATGAGCAGTTCTTC,CASSFLLAGYNEQFF
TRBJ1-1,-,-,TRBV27,TGTGCCAGTGGGATCAGGCCCTACACTGAAGCTTTCTTT,CASGIRPYTEAFF
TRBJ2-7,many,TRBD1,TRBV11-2,TGTGCCAGCAGCTCCCTCCAGGGGGCCTACGAGCAGTACTTC,CASSSLQGAYEQYF
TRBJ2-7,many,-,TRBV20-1,TGCAGTGCTAGAGATCCAGCAGACATTATAATCTACGAGCAGTACTTC,CSARDPADIIIYEQYF
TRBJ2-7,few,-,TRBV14,TGTGCCAGCAGCCAAGGGTGGGGTCGTGGGGGCCGAAGCTCCTACGAGCAGTACTTC,CASSQGWGRGGRSSYEQYF
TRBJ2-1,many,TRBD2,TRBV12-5,TGTGCTAGTGCCCCGGGACTAGCGGGAGGATATGGTGAGCAGTTCTTC,CASAPGLAGGYGEQFF
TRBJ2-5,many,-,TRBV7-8,TGTGCCAGCAGCTTAAACTTCGACCAAGAGACCCAGTACTTC,CASSLNFDQETQYF
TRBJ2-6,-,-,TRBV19,TGTGCCAGTAGTATAGTAGGGGCCGGGGCCAACGTCCTGACTTTC,CASSIVGAGANVLTF
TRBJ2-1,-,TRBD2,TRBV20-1,TGCAGTGCTAGAGTCAGGGGGCTAGCGGGAGTCTGGGGTGAGCAGTTCTTC,CSARVRGLAGVWGEQFF
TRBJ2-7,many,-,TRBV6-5,TGTGCCAGCAGTTACGAGAACGGTAGATCGGGCGAGCAGTACTTC,CASSYENGRSGEQYF
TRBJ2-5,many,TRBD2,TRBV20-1,TGCAGTGCTTTTCAACTAGCGGGAGGCCGGGAGACCCAGTACTTC,CSAFQLAGGRETQYF
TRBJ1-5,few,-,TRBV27,TGTGCCAGCAGTTTATCGATAGGGCTAAATCAGCCCCAGCATTTT,CASSLSIGLNQPQHF